Included here is one T cell receptor (beta chain) sequence, with context. Once RNA had been extracted, it was reverse transcribed into cDNA to act as the sequencing template. Generated by immunoSEQ multiplex PCR, the TCRdb table keeps only in-frame clones and is missing some. The data contain 100,000 to 150,000 clones, less than 75% of them seen just once; the ten biggest clones take up around 30%. Germline V CDR1 and CDR2: GTSNPN, SVGIG (reference sequence). V lost 2 bases to trimming and J lost 3 bases, with 7 bases between them. This CDR3 region has 12 residues. The data were taken from a study of CD8+ T cells in alopecia areata. As for treatment: oral pan-JAK inhibitor, 5-10 mg twice daily.

The origin of this receptor is a human donor with alopecia areata. The chain couples TRBV30 to TRBJ1-1, with D uncertain. The source material was CD8+ T cells sorted from blood, sampled at week 4, from a patient treated with tofacitinib. This CDR3 reads CAWSWLDTEAFF. The CDR3, as DNA: TGTGCCTGGAGTTGGCTCGACACTGAAGCTTTCTTT.